This TCR beta chain was captured in a study of cytotoxic CD8 clonotypes in ibrutinib-treated CLL. The wider study: Among the patients, over 9 presented as relapsed/refractory and roughly 15 as treatment-naive; 17 to 18 showed unmutated IGHV. Whole-study findings and limits: Sustained-remission and progressing patients' sampling times differed.

Profiled with immunoSEQ multiplex PCR; TCRdb holds only in-frame clones, not every one. The table includes 160,000 or so clones, about 88% detected once. This CDR3 is 16 amino acids long. Germline trimming cut 6 bases from V and 9 bases from J; bases unmatched to any gene: 10. Germline V gene lookup returns CDR1 MDHEN and CDR2 SYDVKM. About this clone: The antigen remains unidentified.

This clonotype originated in a human donor with chronic lymphocytic leukemia. The chain is built from TRBV28 and TRBJ2-3; 15 bases fit TRBD2. The input for sequencing was PBMCs, taken at disease progression, from a patient treated with ibrutinib. The CDR3 here is CASSRTSGGATFTQYF. Written as DNA, the CDR3 is TGTGCCAGCAGCCGGACTAGCGGGGGGGCTACATTCACGCAGTATTTT.